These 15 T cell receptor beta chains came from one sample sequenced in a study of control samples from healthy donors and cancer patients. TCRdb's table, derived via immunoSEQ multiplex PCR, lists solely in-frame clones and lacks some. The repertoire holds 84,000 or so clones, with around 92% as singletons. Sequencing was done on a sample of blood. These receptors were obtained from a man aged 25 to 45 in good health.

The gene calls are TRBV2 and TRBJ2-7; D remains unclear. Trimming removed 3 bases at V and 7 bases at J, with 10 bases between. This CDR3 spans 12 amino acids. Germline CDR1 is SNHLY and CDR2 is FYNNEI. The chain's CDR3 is CASSEIPREQYF. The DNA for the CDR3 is TGTGCCAGCAGTGAGATCCCGCGGGAGCAGTACTTC.

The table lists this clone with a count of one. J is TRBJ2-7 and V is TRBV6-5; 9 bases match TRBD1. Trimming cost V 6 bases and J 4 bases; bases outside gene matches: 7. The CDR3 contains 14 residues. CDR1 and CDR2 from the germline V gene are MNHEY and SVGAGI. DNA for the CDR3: TGTGCCAGCAGGACCCGGGACAGGGTTTACGAGCAGTACTTC. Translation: CASRTRDRVYEQYF.

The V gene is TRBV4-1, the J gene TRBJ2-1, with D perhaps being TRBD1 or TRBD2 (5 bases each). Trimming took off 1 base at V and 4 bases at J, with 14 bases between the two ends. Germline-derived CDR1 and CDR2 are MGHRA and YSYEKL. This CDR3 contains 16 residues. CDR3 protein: CASSQVGTFLYNEQFF. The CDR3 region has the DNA TGCGCCAGCAGCCAAGTAGGGACGTTCCTTTACAATGAGCAGTTCTTC.

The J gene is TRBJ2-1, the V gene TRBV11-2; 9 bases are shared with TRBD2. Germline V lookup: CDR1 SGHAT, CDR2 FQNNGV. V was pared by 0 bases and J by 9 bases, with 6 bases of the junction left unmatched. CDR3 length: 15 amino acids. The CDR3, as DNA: TGTGCCAGCAGCTTAGACAGTAGCGGGAGTGGTGAGCAGTTCTTC. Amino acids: CASSLDSSGSGEQFF.

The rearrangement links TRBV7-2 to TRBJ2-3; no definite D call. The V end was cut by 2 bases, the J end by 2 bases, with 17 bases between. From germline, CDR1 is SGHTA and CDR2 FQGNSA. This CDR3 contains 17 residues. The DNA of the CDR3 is TGTGCCAGCAGCTTAAGTAGTTTAGGCTCGTCCACAGATACGCAGTATTTT. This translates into CASSLSSLGSSTDTQYF.

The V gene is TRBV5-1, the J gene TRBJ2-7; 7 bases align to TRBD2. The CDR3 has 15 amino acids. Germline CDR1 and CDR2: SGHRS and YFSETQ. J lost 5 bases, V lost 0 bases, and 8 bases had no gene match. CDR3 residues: CASSLDGGSWNEQYF. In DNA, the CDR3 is TGCGCCAGCAGCTTGGATGGCGGGAGTTGGAACGAGCAGTACTTC.

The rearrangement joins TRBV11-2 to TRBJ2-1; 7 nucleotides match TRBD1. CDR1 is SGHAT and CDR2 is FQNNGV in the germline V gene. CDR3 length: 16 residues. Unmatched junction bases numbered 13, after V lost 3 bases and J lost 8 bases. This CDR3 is CASSFQPGQRRDEQFF. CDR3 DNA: TGTGCCAGCAGCTTTCAGCCGGGACAGCGAAGGGATGAGCAGTTCTTC.

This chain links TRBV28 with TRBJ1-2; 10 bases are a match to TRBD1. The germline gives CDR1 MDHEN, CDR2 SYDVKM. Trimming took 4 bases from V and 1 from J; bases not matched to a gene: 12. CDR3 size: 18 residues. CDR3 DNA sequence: TGTGCCAGCAGTTCAAATCCGGGGACAGGGGCCTTTAACTATGGCTACACCTTC. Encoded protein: CASSSNPGTGAFNYGYTF.

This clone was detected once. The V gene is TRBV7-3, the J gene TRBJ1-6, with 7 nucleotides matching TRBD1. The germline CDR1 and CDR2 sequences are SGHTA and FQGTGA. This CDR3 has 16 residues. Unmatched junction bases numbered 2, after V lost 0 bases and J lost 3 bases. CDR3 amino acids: CASSLTGDSYNSPLHF. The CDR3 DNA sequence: TGTGCCAGCAGCTTAACGGGGGACAGCTATAATTCACCCCTCCACTTT.

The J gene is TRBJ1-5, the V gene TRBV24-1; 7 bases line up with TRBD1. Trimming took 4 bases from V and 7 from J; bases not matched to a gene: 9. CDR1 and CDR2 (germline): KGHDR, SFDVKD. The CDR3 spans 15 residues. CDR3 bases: TGTGCCACCAGTGACGTGGAGGAGGGGGCACAGCCCCAGCATTTT. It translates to CATSDVEEGAQPQHF.

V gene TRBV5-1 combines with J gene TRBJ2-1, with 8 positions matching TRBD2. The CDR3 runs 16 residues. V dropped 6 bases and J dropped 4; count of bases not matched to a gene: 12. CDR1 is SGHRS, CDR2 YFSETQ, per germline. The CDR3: CASKTSPTSAYNEQFF. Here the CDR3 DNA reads TGCGCCAGCAAGACGTCGCCGACTAGCGCGTACAATGAGCAGTTCTTC. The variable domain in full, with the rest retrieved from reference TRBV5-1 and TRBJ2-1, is KAGVTQTPRYLIKTRGQQVTLSCSPISGHRSVSWYQQTPGQGLQFLFEYFSETQRNKGNFPGRFSGRQFSNSRSEMNVSTLELGDSALYLCASKTSPTSAYNEQFFGPGTRLTVL.

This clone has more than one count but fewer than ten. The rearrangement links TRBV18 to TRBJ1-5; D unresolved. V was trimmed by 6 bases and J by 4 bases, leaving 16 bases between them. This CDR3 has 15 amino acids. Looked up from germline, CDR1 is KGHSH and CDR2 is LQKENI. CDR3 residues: CASSTSEGQNQPQHF. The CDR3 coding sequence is TGTGCCAGCTCCACCAGCGAGGGTCAAAATCAGCCCCAGCATTTT. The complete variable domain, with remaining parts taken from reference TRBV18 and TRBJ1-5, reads NAGVMQNPRHLVRRRGQEARLRCSPMKGHSHVYWYRQLPEEGLKFMVYLQKENIIDESGMPKERFSAEFPKEGPSILRIQQVVRGDSAAYFCASSTSEGQNQPQHFGDGTRLSIL.

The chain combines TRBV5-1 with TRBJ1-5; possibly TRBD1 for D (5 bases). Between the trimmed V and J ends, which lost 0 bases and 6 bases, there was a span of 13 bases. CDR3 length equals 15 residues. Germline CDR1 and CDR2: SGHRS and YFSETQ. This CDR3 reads CASSLAGFQGQPQHF. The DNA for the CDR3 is TGCGCCAGCAGCTTGGCAGGGTTTCAGGGTCAGCCCCAGCATTTT.

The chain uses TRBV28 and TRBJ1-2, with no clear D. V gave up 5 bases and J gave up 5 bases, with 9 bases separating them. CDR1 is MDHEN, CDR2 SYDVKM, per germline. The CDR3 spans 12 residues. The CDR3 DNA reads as TGTGCCAGCAGTCGACAACTATATGGCTACACCTTC. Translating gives CASSRQLYGYTF.

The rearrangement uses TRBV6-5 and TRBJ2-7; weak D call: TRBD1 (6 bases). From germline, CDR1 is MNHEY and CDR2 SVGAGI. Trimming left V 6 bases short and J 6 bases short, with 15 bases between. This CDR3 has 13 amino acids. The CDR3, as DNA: TGTGCCAGCAGAATAGGGGGTTTAGGCGAGCAGTACTTC. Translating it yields CASRIGGLGEQYF.